What follows describes a single T cell receptor (beta chain). Its antigen is unknown. The sample belongs to a study of OX40 agonist ivuxolimab in advanced cancers. General observations from the study: With doses of 0.1 to 3.0 mg/kg, CD4+ and CD8+ blood T cells had undergone clonal expansion by week 6.

The germline gives CDR1 SGHAT, CDR2 FQNNGV. Trimming left V 5 bases short and J 3 bases short, with 8 bases between. The CDR3 runs 12 residues. Profiled with immunoSEQ multiplex PCR; TCRdb holds only in-frame clones, not every one. There are about 62,000 clones in the sample; 85% occur only once, and more than 3% lies in the top ten. This TCR derives from an adult with an advanced solid tumor such as melanoma, head and neck, liver or kidney cancer. The chain uses TRBV11-2 and TRBJ2-7; possible D gene TRBD1, 5 bases. The source material was CD4+ or CD8+ T cells sorted from blood, sampled in a trial of the OX40 agonist ivuxolimab. The CDR3 sequence is CASSGAGYEQYF. The CDR3 DNA reads as TGTGCCAGCAGCGGGGCAGGCTACGAGCAGTACTTC. The full variable domain, completed using reference TRBV11-2 and TRBJ2-7, is EAGVAQSPRYKIIEKRQSVAFWCNPISGHATLYWYQQILGQGPKLLIQFQNNGVVDDSQLPKDRFSAERLKGVDSTLKIQPAKLEDSAVYLCASSGAGYEQYFGPGTRLTVT.